These 20 T cell receptor beta chains were all obtained from the same sample, sequenced in a study of CD8 T cells in ankylosing spondylitis. TCRdb recomputed calls from the 5' RACE reads with MiXCR, one row per CDR3 protein. The repertoire has roughly 200,000 distinct CDR3 sequences, roughly 12% of them found once; the top ten carry 16%. The sample comprised blood, either unsorted or a sorted T cell fraction (not recorded which). These receptors were taken from a male donor with ankylosing spondylitis or in good health (not recorded which).

The sample holds many counts of this clonotype. The chain recombines TRBV7-9 with TRBJ2-3; D gene ambiguous. The CDR3 extends over 13 amino acids. Germline V gene data show CDR1 as SEHNR and CDR2 as FQNEAQ (reference sequence). V dropped 5 bases and J dropped 3 bases, with 9 bases sitting between them. CDR3 nucleotides: TGTGCCAGCAGCGCTGTTATGACAGATACGCAGTATTTT. Protein sequence: CASSAVMTDTQYF.

V gene TRBV7-9 combines with J gene TRBJ2-7, with 9 bases identical to TRBD2. The CDR3 runs to 14 residues. Germline trimming cut 5 bases from V and 4 bases from J; bases unmatched to any gene: 6. Germline CDR1 is SEHNR and CDR2 is FQNEAQ (reference sequence). The CDR3 coding sequence is TGTGCCAGCAGCCCCCCGACTAGCGGTTACGAGCAGTACTTC. Translating it yields CASSPPTSGYEQYF.

This chain joins TRBV6-9 and TRBJ2-7; possible D gene TRBD1, 6 bases. The CDR3 extends over 15 amino acids. The germline gives CDR1 MNHGY, CDR2 SVAAGI. Trimming pared 5 bases from V and 0 bases from J, leaving 14 bases between. This chain's CDR3 is CASSESTGSSYEQYF. DNA of the CDR3: TGTGCCAGCAGTGAATCGACAGGAAGCTCCTACGAGCAGTACTTC.

This clonotype has more than one count but fewer than ten. The gene calls are TRBV7-9 and TRBJ2-5, with TRBD1 matching over 8 bases. Germline V lookup: CDR1 SEHNR, CDR2 FQNEAQ (reference sequence). Trimming removed 0 bases from V and 4 bases from J; junction bases left unmatched: 7. The CDR3 sequence is 16 residues long. The CDR3 nucleotides read TGTGCCAGCAGCTTAGCGTCCCAGGGGGCTGGAGAGACCCAGTACTTC. Translated, it gives CASSLASQGAGETQYF.

The chain couples TRBV4-1 to TRBJ2-7; 8 bases line up with TRBD1. Trimming took 3 bases from V and 3 from J; bases not matched to a gene: 7. CDR1 is MGHRA and CDR2 is YSYEKL in the germline V gene. The CDR3 is 15 residues long. CDR3 DNA: TGCGCCAGCAGCCAGGCAGGGGGCGCGGTCTACGAGCAGTACTTC. Its translation is CASSQAGGAVYEQYF.

This clonotype has only a few counts. The chain is built from TRBV7-9 and TRBJ2-4, with no clear D. CDR1 SEHNR and CDR2 FQNEAQ come from the germline V gene (reference sequence). Trimming removed 2 bases at V and 8 bases at J, with 4 bases between. This CDR3 is 11 amino acids long. CDR3 sequence: CASSLMDIQYF. The DNA for the CDR3 is TGTGCCAGCAGCTTAATGGACATTCAGTACTTC.

For the CDR3, the DNA is TGTGCCAGCAGCTTATCTCCCCAGGCTAGTTTAAGCACAGATACGCAGTATTTT. Protein: CASSLSPQASLSTDTQYF. The chain recombines TRBV11-2 with TRBJ2-3; D remains ambiguous. Between the trimmed V and J ends, which lost 2 bases and 0 bases, there was a span of 18 bases. Looked up from germline, CDR1 is SGHAT and CDR2 is FQNNGV. The CDR3 totals 18 residues.

V and J are TRBV7-9 and TRBJ1-4; D is unclear. Germline CDR1 is SEHNR and CDR2 is FQNEAQ (reference sequence). V was pared by 4 bases and J by 7 bases, with 16 bases between. CDR3 length: 15 residues. As DNA, the CDR3 is TGTGCCAGCAGCTCGATTCCGGGAACGCCTGAAAAACTGTTTTTT. Protein: CASSSIPGTPEKLFF.

This clonotype has a handful of counts. The rearrangement uses TRBV20-1 and TRBJ2-3, with D uncertain. CDR1 and CDR2 (germline): DFQATT, SNEGSKA (reference sequence). The CDR3 loop spans 16 amino acids. Trimming pared 0 bases from V and 4 bases from J, leaving 17 bases between. DNA for the CDR3: TGCAGTGCTAGAGACCCACATGGAGTAGCATCAGATACGCAGTATTTT. Protein: CSARDPHGVASDTQYF.

This clonotype was observed many times. This rearrangement joins TRBV5-1 to TRBJ1-1; D not resolved. The length of the CDR3 is 14 residues. Germline V gives CDR1 SGHRS, CDR2 YFSETQ. V lost 0 bases to trimming and J lost 0 bases, with 6 bases between them. The CDR3 DNA sequence: TGCGCCAGCAGCTTGGATCCAATGAACACTGAAGCTTTCTTT. Translation: CASSLDPMNTEAFF.

The rearrangement joins TRBV27 to TRBJ2-3; D gene ambiguous. The V end lost 6 bases, the J end lost 0 bases, and 16 bases lay between the germline ends. Germline V lookup: CDR1 MNHEY, CDR2 SMNVEV (reference sequence). CDR3 length: 16 residues. The CDR3 DNA reads as TGTGCCAGCAGAATGGGAATTAGTTTTAGCACAGATACGCAGTATTTT. This gives the protein CASRMGISFSTDTQYF.

The V call is TRBV7-8, the J call TRBJ2-1, with 8 bases fitting TRBD2. The CDR3 is 15 residues long. Trimming at V came to 3 bases and at J to 9 bases, leaving 10 bases not matched to a gene. Looked up from germline, CDR1 is SGHVS and CDR2 is FQNEAQ. DNA of the CDR3: TGTGCCAGCAGCTTTGATTCGCTAGCGGGCCGTGAGCAGTTCTTC. This encodes CASSFDSLAGREQFF.

This chain uses TRBV2 with TRBJ2-7, with a tentative D call TRBD1 (6 bases). Germline V gene lookup returns CDR1 SNHLY and CDR2 FYNNEI. V lost 8 bases to trimming and J lost 3 bases, with 14 bases between them. The length of the CDR3 is 13 residues. The CDR3 DNA reads TGTGCCAGCGGACAGAGAGCCTTCTACGAGCAGTACTTC. Encoded protein: CASGQRAFYEQYF.

This clonotype was picked up a small number of times. This sequence joins TRBV7-9 and TRBJ1-4; 8 nucleotides agree with TRBD1. The CDR3 has 15 residues. J lost 8 bases, V lost 4 bases, and 9 bases had no gene match. Germline V lookup: CDR1 SEHNR, CDR2 FQNEAQ (reference sequence). CDR3 loop: CASSSAQGVKEKLFF. The CDR3 coding sequence is TGTGCCAGCAGCTCAGCACAGGGGGTCAAGGAAAAACTGTTTTTT.

This clonotype was observed at least ten times. The V gene is TRBV12-3 or TRBV12-4, the J gene TRBJ2-6, with a weak D call TRBD1 (5 bases). The CDR3 covers 13 residues. V was cut by 4 bases and J by 9 bases, with 10 bases left in between. DNA for the CDR3: TGTGCCAGCAGTTCACCAGGGTTCAACGTCCTGACTTTC. It translates to CASSSPGFNVLTF.

The table lists this clonotype with a few counts. V gene TRBV11-2 combines with J gene TRBJ1-2; D gene unclear. Germline assignment: CDR1 SGHAT and CDR2 FQNNGV. Trimming stripped 1 base from V and 4 bases from J, with 10 bases between. The CDR3 contains 14 residues. CDR3 sequence: CASSLVDGLYGYTF. The CDR3 nucleotides read TGTGCCAGCAGCTTAGTTGACGGCCTCTATGGCTACACCTTC.

The chain combines TRBV5-1 with TRBJ1-4, with D possibly matching TRBD1 (5 bases). Deletions cut 0 bases from V and 8 bases from J, with 11 bases between. This CDR3 is built from 14 residues. Germline loops: CDR1 SGHRS, CDR2 YFSETQ. In DNA form, the CDR3 reads TGCGCCAGCAGCTTGGCTGGGGCGGGAGAAAAACTGTTTTTT. Its protein product is CASSLAGAGEKLFF.

The chain is built from TRBV3-1 and TRBJ2-1, with D possibly TRBD2 on 6 matching bases. This CDR3 has 15 amino acids. The V gene lost 0 bases and the J gene lost 4 bases, with 10 bases spanning the gap. Germline CDR1 and CDR2: LGHDT and YNNKEL (reference sequence). The CDR3 DNA follows: TGTGCCAGCAGCCAAGAGGGGGGTCCTTACAATGAGCAGTTCTTC. It specifies CASSQEGGPYNEQFF.

V usage is TRBV7-2 and J usage is TRBJ2-5; 8 bases align to TRBD2. CDR1 and CDR2 from the germline V gene are SGHTA and FQGNSA. V lost 1 base and J lost 4; bases outside the gene matches: 5. This CDR3 spans 15 amino acids. The CDR3 DNA is TGTGCCAGCAGCTTAGAAGCGGGGGCTCGAGAGACCCAGTACTTC. This encodes CASSLEAGARETQYF.

This clonotype was detected many times. The chain combines TRBV29-1 with TRBJ2-1, with D unresolved. Germline V gives CDR1 SQVTM, CDR2 ANQGSEA. This CDR3 has 11 amino acids. V lost 4 bases and J lost 2, with 3 bases in between. The CDR3 spells CSVAAYNEQFF. CDR3 DNA sequence: TGCAGCGTTGCAGCCTACAATGAGCAGTTCTTC.